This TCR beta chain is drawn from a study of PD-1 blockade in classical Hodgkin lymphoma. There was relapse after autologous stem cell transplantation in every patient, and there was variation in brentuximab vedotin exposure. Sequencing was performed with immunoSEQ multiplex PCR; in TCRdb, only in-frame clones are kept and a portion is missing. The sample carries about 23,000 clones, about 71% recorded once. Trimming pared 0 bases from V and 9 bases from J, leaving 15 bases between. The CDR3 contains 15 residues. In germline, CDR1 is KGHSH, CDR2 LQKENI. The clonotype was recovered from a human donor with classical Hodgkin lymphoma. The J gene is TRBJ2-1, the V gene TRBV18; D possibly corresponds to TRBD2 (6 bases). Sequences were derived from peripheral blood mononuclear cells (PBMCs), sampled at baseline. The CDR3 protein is CASSPPTGDKGEQFF. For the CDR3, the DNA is TGTGCCAGCTCACCACCGACGGGAGATAAGGGTGAGCAGTTCTTC.